This entry concerns a single T cell receptor (beta chain). Antigen unknown. This sample was included in a study of T cells after posttransplantation cyclophosphamide. Findings and limits, study-wide: Later blood repertoires were often dominated by clones from the donor CD8+ memory compartment. Tissue-infiltrating T cells from skin or gut overlapped little with blood T cells.

The data were produced by immunoSEQ multiplex PCR, yet TCRdb's version contains in-frame clones alone and is incomplete. The sample records 8,000 to 10,000 clones, 89% being singletons. Methotrexate plus calcineurin inhibitor accompanied controls' myeloablative marrow transplants; sampling was 1 year later. This receptor was taken from a male patient between 45 and 59 years old who received an allogeneic stem cell transplant from an unrelated donor, was CMV-positive, and had chronic GVHD only. Part of the T cells may come from the graft donor. This specimen consisted of PBMCs, obtained 430 to 450 days after allogeneic stem cell transplant with calcineurin inhibitor and methotrexate.

In DNA, the CDR3 is TGTGCCAGCTCCCGAAGCGAGACGGTAAACATTCAGTACTTC. Encoded protein: CASSRSETVNIQYF. The chain is built from TRBV18 and TRBJ2-4; D remains ambiguous. CDR1 is KGHSH and CDR2 is LQKENI in the germline V gene. Between the trimmed V and J ends, which lost 6 bases and 6 bases, there was a span of 15 bases. This CDR3 is 14 amino acids long.